This is a list of T cell receptor beta chains from one sample in a study of tumor-infiltrating lymphocytes in oesophageal squamous cell carcinoma. TCRdb reprocessed the PCR reads with MiXCR, giving one entry per CDR3 protein. The data hold 19,000 or so distinct CDR3 sequences, with around 40% observed a single time. Sequenced material: blood. The receptors shown here come from a male donor with esophageal squamous cell carcinoma. Both conserved end residues are part of each CDR3.

V: TRBV6-1; J: TRBJ2-7; CDR3: CASSVGQGAFYEQYF
V: TRBV7-2; J: -; CDR3: CASSPLAGGPSEQYF
V: TRBV7-6; J: -; CDR3: CASSLGSARETQYF
V: TRBV20-1; J: TRBJ1-2; CDR3: CSADPGNSYGYTF
V: TRBV2; J: TRBJ2-6; CDR3: CVKLLPGANVLTF
V: TRBV20-1; J: TRBJ1-1; CDR3: CSARGIGQGGYTEAFF
V: TRBV6-1; J: TRBJ1-2; CDR3: CATLETTGFGYTF
V: TRBV7-2; J: TRBJ1-1; CDR3: CASTLRIMNTEAFF
V: TRBV24-1; J: TRBJ2-7; CDR3: CATSDLPDREGLRLHLRF
V: TRBV19; J: TRBJ2-4; CDR3: CASSIKAGGPQEQYF
V: TRBV11-2; J: TRBJ1-3; CDR3: CASSSASAGNTIYF
V: TRBV5-6; J: -; CDR3: CASSWTGNEQYF
V: TRBV7-8; J: TRBJ2-3; CDR3: CASRRTGNPRDTQYF
V: TRBV6-1; J: TRBJ2-5; CDR3: CAIERERGETQYF
V: TRBV6-6; J: TRBJ2-3; CDR3: CASGRTLTDTQYF
V: TRBV28; J: TRBJ2-3; CDR3: CASSSPVGADTQYF
V: TRBV2; J: TRBJ2-6; CDR3: CASSGGTGGSLSGANVLTF
V: TRBV7-9; J: -; CDR3: CASSPHGGTTQYF
V: TRBV3-1; J: TRBJ2-6; CDR3: CASSQDSGTGISGANVLTF
V: TRBV7-9; J: TRBJ1-4; CDR3: CASSRSLTGVGEKLFF
V: TRBV6-2/TRBV6-3; J: -; CDR3: CASSYFTGTGVYNEQFF
V: TRBV6-6; J: TRBJ2-7; CDR3: CASSYSGGVRYEQYF
V: TRBV28; J: TRBJ2-3; CDR3: CASSRPWVTVTDTQYF
V: TRBV9; J: TRBJ2-1; CDR3: CASSKGLAGELSYNEQFF
V: TRBV7-2; J: -; CDR3: CASSLRGGHEQFF
V: TRBV27; J: TRBJ1-2; CDR3: CASSFSGLGYGYTF
V: TRBV12-3/TRBV12-4; J: TRBJ1-4; CDR3: CASSQGQGGEKLFF
V: TRBV15; J: TRBJ2-1; CDR3: CATSRAPISGSYNEQFF
V: TRBV7-8; J: -; CDR3: CASSNPGLAGFDNIQYF
V: TRBV6-1; J: TRBJ2-3; CDR3: CASSEAISPTQYF
V: TRBV7-2; J: TRBJ1-1; CDR3: CASSSSGVGNTEAFF
V: TRBV20-1; J: TRBJ2-3; CDR3: CSARDYVGGGSTDTQYF
V: TRBV2; J: TRBJ2-1; CDR3: CASSVGSYNEQFF
V: TRBV28; J: TRBJ2-3; CDR3: CANSTNYGYTF
V: TRBV11-2; J: -; CDR3: CASSLELANEQFF
V: TRBV7-7; J: TRBJ1-5; CDR3: CASSFYKGGDQPQHF
V: TRBV7-8; J: -; CDR3: CASSLRQGAYEQYF
V: TRBV6-1; J: TRBJ2-5; CDR3: CASTRGGGLGETQYF
V: TRBV7-6; J: -; CDR3: CASSPQPGTEAFF
V: TRBV12-5; J: TRBJ2-3; CDR3: CASGSGTSWADTQYF
V: TRBV4-3; J: -; CDR3: CASSQVQQGIYEQYF